Below are 19 T cell receptor beta chains sequenced from a single sample in a study of early T cells in non-severe SARS-CoV-2 infection. In TCRdb, the 5' RACE reads were re-called with MiXCR into one record per CDR3 protein. The sample includes 40,000 or so distinct CDR3 sequences, roughly 5.7% seen only once; the top ten take under 7%. This specimen was whole blood, taken at baseline. The receptor set was obtained from an adult who was a healthcare worker with PCR-confirmed SARS-CoV-2 infection or an uninfected control (not recorded which).

This clonotype has just a few counts. The CDR3 DNA sequence: TGTGCCAGCAGCTTAGTTTCAGGACTAGTCGAGCAGTACTTC. Residues: CASSLVSGLVEQYF. The chain links TRBV7-6 to TRBJ2-7; 7 nucleotides line up with TRBD2. V lost 1 base and J lost 6; bases outside the gene matches: 6. This CDR3 comprises 14 residues. Germline V CDR1 and CDR2: SGHVS, FNYEAQ.

This clonotype ranks as medium-sized (0.01 to 0.1%). This CDR3 is CASSAGLAGDGEQFF. CDR3 DNA sequence: TGTGCCAGCAGCGCAGGACTAGCGGGAGATGGTGAGCAGTTCTTC. The chain recombines TRBV7-9 with TRBJ2-1; 13 bases agree with TRBD2. Per the germline V gene, CDR1 is SEHNR and CDR2 is FQNEAQ (reference sequence). The CDR3 covers 15 residues. V dropped 5 bases and J dropped 9; count of bases not matched to a gene: 7.

This clonotype has a count of ten or more. The gene calls are TRBV4-1 and TRBJ2-3; unclear D gene. Germline V lookup: CDR1 MGHRA, CDR2 YSYEKL. With 1 base removed from V and 2 bases from J, the gap between germline ends came to 13 bases. The CDR3 is 16 residues long. The CDR3 protein is CASSQVGKRATDTQYF. The CDR3 nucleotides are TGCGCCAGCAGCCAAGTGGGGAAAAGGGCCACAGATACGCAGTATTTT.

In its sample, this clonotype was seen many times. The V call is TRBV12-3 or TRBV12-4, the J call TRBJ2-7; 11 bases line up with TRBD2. V dropped 3 bases and J dropped 5; count of bases not matched to a gene: 6. The CDR3 has 15 amino acids. The CDR3 here is CASSFRTSGSNEQYF. The CDR3 nucleotides read TGTGCCAGCAGTTTTAGGACTAGCGGGTCCAACGAGCAGTACTTC.

This clonotype has ten or more counts. V is TRBV24-1 and J is TRBJ2-1, with unresolved D. The germline V gene encodes CDR1 KGHDR and CDR2 SFDVKD. V was pared by 2 bases and J by 4 bases, with 2 bases between. The CDR3 runs 12 residues. CDR3 DNA sequence: TGTGCCACCAGTGATTCATACAATGAGCAGTTCTTC. Translated: CATSDSYNEQFF.

This clonotype was counted ten times or more. The J gene is TRBJ2-7, the V gene TRBV20-1, with 10 bases aligning to TRBD1. V was pared by 5 bases and J by 1 base, with 11 bases of the junction left unmatched. CDR1 is DFQATT, CDR2 SNEGSKA, per germline (reference sequence). The CDR3 totals 16 residues. CDR3 residues: CSAANPPGQGSYEQYF. DNA of the CDR3: TGCAGTGCTGCGAACCCGCCGGGACAGGGGTCCTACGAGCAGTACTTC.

This clonotype was observed at least ten times. The gene calls are TRBV19 and TRBJ1-5; 10 bases are shared with TRBD1. The germline V gene has CDR1 LNHDA and CDR2 SQIVND (reference sequence). The junction had 8 bases not matched to a gene; V was cut back by 7 bases and J by 5 bases. The CDR3 extends over 15 amino acids. In DNA, the CDR3 is TGTGCCAGTATTGGGGGACAGGGGTTGTATCAGCCCCAGCATTTT. Translating it yields CASIGGQGLYQPQHF.

This clonotype was seen at least ten times. The chain carries TRBV24-1 and TRBJ2-1; 8 positions agree with TRBD2. CDR1 and CDR2 (germline): KGHDR, SFDVKD. This CDR3 comprises 16 residues. V gave up 3 bases and J gave up 2 bases; unmatched junction bases: 5. The CDR3 loop reads CATSDVGTSPYNEQFF. The CDR3 DNA sequence: TGTGCCACCAGTGATGTTGGGACTAGTCCCTACAATGAGCAGTTCTTC.

V and J are TRBV3-1 and TRBJ2-1, with 7 bases lining up with TRBD2. Germline CDR1 LGHDT, CDR2 YNNKEL (reference sequence). The J segment lost 9 bases and the V segment lost 6 bases, leaving 14 bases of the junction unmatched. The CDR3 sequence is 15 residues long. This CDR3 is CASRAKMGGRGEQFF. DNA for the CDR3: TGTGCCAGCAGAGCCAAGATGGGAGGGAGGGGTGAGCAGTTCTTC.

In its sample, this clonotype was seen many times. The V call is TRBV11-3, the J call TRBJ1-1, with a weak D call TRBD1 (5 bases). The V gene's germline CDR1 is SGHNT and CDR2 YENEEA. The ends were cut back, 3 bases at V and 3 bases at J, with 11 bases in the middle. This CDR3 is built from 14 residues. CDR3: CASSLGLDYTEAFF. The DNA of the CDR3 is TGTGCCAGCAGCTTGGGACTGGACTACACTGAAGCTTTCTTT.

This clonotype was found many times. The V call is TRBV7-9, the J call TRBJ2-1; 8 bases agree with TRBD2. From germline, CDR1 is SEHNR and CDR2 FQNEAQ (reference sequence). With 5 bases clipped from V and 4 bases from J, the junction kept 19 bases outside the gene matches. This CDR3 has 19 amino acids. CDR3 amino acids: CASSNWVPSGLETYNEQFF. CDR3 sequence (DNA): TGTGCCAGCAGCAATTGGGTGCCGTCGGGACTAGAGACGTACAATGAGCAGTTCTTC.

V usage is TRBV10-1 and J usage is TRBJ2-1, with D hard to call. Germline V gene lookup returns CDR1 WNHNN and CDR2 SYGVQD (reference sequence). The CDR3 is 12 residues long. Trimming cost V 0 bases and J 8 bases, with 5 bases left between them. The CDR3 reads CASSESPYEQFF. In nucleotides, the CDR3 is TGCGCCAGCAGTGAGTCACCCTATGAGCAGTTCTTC.

This clonotype has ten or more counts. The chain couples TRBV3-1 to TRBJ1-2; no definite D call. The CDR3 has 14 residues. Germline V gene data show CDR1 as LGHDT and CDR2 as YNNKEL (reference sequence). With 1 base removed from V and 2 bases from J, the gap between germline ends came to 8 bases. CDR3 in amino acids: CASSQGYPNYGYTF. DNA for the CDR3: TGTGCCAGCAGCCAAGGTTACCCAAACTATGGCTACACCTTC.

This clonotype was seen at least ten times. The gene calls are TRBV11-3 and TRBJ2-3; D could derive from TRBD1 or TRBD2 (6 bases each). V was pared by 1 base and J by 4 bases, with 12 bases between. This CDR3 has 15 amino acids. Germline V gives CDR1 SGHNT, CDR2 YENEEA. CDR3 sequence: CASSLGGGISDTQYF. The DNA for the CDR3 is TGTGCCAGCAGCTTAGGAGGGGGGATTTCAGATACGCAGTATTTT.

This clonotype has just a few counts. V is TRBV9 and J is TRBJ2-3; D unclear. Germline-derived CDR1 and CDR2 are SGDLS and YYNGEE. This CDR3 is 16 amino acids long. Trimming left V 2 bases short and J 2 bases short, with 15 bases between. The CDR3 DNA sequence: TGTGCCAGCAGCGTCTCTCCTATTGGGTCCACAGATACGCAGTATTTT. Translating gives CASSVSPIGSTDTQYF.

There are many counts of this clonotype. The chain uses TRBV20-1 and TRBJ2-1; no clear D. This CDR3 is built from 11 residues. V lost 3 bases and J lost 13, with 13 bases in between. Germline lookup yields CDR1 DFQATT and CDR2 SNEGSKA (reference sequence). In nucleotides, the CDR3 is TGCAGTGCTAGCCCCGTCATCGAACAGTTCTTC. Its translation is CSASPVIEQFF.

This clonotype was counted a few times. The chain combines TRBV5-1 with TRBJ2-7; TRBD1 is a possible D gene (5 bases). V was cut by 7 bases and J by 0 bases, with 17 bases left in between. The length of the CDR3 is 15 residues. Germline values: CDR1 SGHRS, CDR2 YFSETQ. The CDR3: CASHQGVLSSYEQYF. CDR3 in DNA: TGCGCCAGCCACCAAGGGGTCCTAAGCTCCTACGAGCAGTACTTC.

This clonotype is classed as medium-sized. This CDR3 reads CSARGGAGPLTDTQYF. For the CDR3, the DNA is TGCAGTGCTAGAGGTGGGGCGGGACCGTTAACAGATACGCAGTATTTT. The V gene is TRBV20-1, the J gene TRBJ2-3; maybe TRBD2 (6 bases). Per germline, CDR1 DFQATT and CDR2 SNEGSKA (reference sequence). V was pared by 1 base and J by 3 bases, with 17 bases between. The CDR3 spans 16 residues.

V usage is TRBV14 and J usage is TRBJ2-7; D is unclear. Germline loops: CDR1 SGHDN, CDR2 FVKESK. This CDR3 contains 12 residues. Trimming took off 0 bases at V and 3 bases at J, with 3 bases between the two ends. CDR3 protein: CASSQDSYEQYF. The DNA of the CDR3 is TGTGCCAGCAGCCAAGATAGCTACGAGCAGTACTTC.